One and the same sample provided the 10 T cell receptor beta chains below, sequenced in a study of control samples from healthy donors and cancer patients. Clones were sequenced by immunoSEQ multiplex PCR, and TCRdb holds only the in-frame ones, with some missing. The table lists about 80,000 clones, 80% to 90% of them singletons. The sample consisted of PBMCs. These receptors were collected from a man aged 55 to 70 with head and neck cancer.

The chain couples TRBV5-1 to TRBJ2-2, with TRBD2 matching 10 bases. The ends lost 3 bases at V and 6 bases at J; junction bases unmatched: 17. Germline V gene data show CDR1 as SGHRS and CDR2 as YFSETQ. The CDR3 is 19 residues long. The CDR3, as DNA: TGCGCCAGCAGCTCCTTCCTAGCGGGAGCGGGTCCGGACGCCGGGGAGCTGTTTTTT. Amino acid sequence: CASSSFLAGAGPDAGELFF.

The CDR3: CASSESLGLAGRTDTQYF. The CDR3 nucleotides read TGTGCCAGCAGTGAATCGCTCGGACTAGCGGGAAGGACAGATACGCAGTATTTT. The chain is built from TRBV25-1 and TRBJ2-3; 12 bases fit TRBD2. The trim removed 1 base at V and 3 bases at J, leaving 8 bases unmatched. Looked up from germline, CDR1 is MGHDK and CDR2 is SYGVNS. CDR3 length: 18 residues.

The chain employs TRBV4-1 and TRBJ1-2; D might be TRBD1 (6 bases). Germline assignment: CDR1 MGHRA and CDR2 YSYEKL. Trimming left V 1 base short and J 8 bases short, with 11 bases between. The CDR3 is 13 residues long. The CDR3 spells CASSQVRGGGYTF. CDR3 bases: TGCGCCAGCAGCCAAGTCCGAGGGGGGGGCTACACCTTC.

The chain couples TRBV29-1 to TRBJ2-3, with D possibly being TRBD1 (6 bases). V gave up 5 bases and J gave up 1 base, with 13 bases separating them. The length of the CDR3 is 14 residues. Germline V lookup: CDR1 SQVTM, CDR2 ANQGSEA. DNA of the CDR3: TGCAGCGTTCACAGCCGGACAGGCACAGATACGCAGTATTTT. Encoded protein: CSVHSRTGTDTQYF.

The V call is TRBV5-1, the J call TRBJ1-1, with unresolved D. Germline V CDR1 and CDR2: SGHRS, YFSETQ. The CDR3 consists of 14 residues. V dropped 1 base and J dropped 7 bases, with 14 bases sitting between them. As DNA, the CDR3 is TGCGCCAGCAGCTTGTATCCAAGAACCAATGAAGCTTTCTTT. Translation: CASSLYPRTNEAFF.

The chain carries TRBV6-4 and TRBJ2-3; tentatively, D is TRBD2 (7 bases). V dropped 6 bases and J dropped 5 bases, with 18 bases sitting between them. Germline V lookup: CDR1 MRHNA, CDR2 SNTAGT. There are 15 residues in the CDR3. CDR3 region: CASSLNGGRIDTQYF. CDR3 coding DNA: TGTGCCAGCAGCCTAAACGGGGGGCGAATAGATACGCAGTATTTT.

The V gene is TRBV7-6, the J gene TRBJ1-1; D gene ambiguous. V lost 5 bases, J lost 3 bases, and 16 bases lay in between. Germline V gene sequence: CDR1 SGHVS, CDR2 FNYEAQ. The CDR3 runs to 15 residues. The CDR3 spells CASSPRPSGDTEAFF. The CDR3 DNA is TGTGCCAGCAGCCCTCGACCCAGCGGGGACACTGAAGCTTTCTTT.

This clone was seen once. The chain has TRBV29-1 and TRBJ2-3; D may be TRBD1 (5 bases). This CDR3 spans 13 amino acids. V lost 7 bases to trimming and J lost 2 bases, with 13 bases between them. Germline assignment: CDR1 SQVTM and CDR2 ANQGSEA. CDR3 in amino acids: CSARRDLTDTQYF. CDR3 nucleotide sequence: TGCAGCGCACGCAGGGATCTCACAGATACGCAGTATTTT.

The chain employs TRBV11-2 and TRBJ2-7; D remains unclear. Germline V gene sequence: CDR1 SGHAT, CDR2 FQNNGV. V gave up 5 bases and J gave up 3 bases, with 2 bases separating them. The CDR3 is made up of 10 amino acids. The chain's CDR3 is CASSNYEQYF. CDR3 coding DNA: TGTGCCAGCAGCAACTACGAGCAGTACTTC.

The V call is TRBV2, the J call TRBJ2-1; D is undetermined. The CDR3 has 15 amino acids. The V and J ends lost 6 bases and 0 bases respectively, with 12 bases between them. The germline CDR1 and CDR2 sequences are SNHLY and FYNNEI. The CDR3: CASSRDLVSYNEQFF. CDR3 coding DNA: TGTGCCAGCAGCAGAGACTTAGTCTCCTACAATGAGCAGTTCTTC.